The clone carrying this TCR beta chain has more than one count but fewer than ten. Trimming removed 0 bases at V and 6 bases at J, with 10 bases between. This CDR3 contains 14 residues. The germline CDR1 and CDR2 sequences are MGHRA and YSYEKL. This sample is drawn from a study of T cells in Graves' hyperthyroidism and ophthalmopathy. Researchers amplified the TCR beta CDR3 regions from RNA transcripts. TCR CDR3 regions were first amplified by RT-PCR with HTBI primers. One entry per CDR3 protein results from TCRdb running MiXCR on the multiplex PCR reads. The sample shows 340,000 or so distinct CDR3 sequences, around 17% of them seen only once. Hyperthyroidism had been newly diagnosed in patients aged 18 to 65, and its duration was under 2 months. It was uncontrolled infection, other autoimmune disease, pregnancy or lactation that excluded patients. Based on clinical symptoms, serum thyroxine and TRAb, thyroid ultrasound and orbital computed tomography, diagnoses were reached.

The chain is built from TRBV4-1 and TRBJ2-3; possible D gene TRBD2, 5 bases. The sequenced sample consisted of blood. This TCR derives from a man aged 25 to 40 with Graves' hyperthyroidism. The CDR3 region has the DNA TGCGCCAGCAGCCAAGATCGAACTAGTGATACGCAGTATTTT. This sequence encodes CASSQDRTSDTQYF.